A single sample is the source of the 15 T cell receptor beta chains below, sequenced in a study of regulatory T cells in long-lasting Graves disease. Time point indicated: newly diagnosed GD, antithyroid drugs for less than 3 months. Generation of the TCR library employed RNA extracted from PBMCs. Arm-PCR of CDR3 regions with iRepertoire HTBI primers generated TCR beta libraries. TCRdb analysed the multiplex PCR reads with MiXCR anew, one entry per CDR3 protein. Here the sample spans 410,000 or so distinct CDR3 sequences, under 15% being singletons. The data also belong to a second study, concerning T cells in Graves' hyperthyroidism and ophthalmopathy.

The sequencing used peripheral blood mononuclear cells (PBMCs), collected at new diagnosis, from a patient treated with antithyroid drugs. Receptor source: a woman under 40 with Graves disease.

At least ten counts were recorded for this clonotype. J is TRBJ2-2 and V is TRBV30; the D gene could be TRBD1 or TRBD2 (5 bases each). Germline CDR1 reads GTSNPN; CDR2 reads SVGIG (reference sequence). Trimming left V 8 bases short and J 2 bases short, with 9 bases between. CDR3 size: 12 residues. The CDR3 coding sequence is TGTGCCCGGGACCATAACACCGGGGAGCTGTTTTTT. As protein: CARDHNTGELFF.

This clonotype has more than one count but fewer than ten. The chain couples TRBV27 to TRBJ2-7; unclear D gene. Germline CDR1 reads MNHEY; CDR2 reads SMNVEV (reference sequence). CDR3 size: 13 residues. V was clipped by 3 bases and J by 2 bases, with 8 bases between them. For the CDR3, the DNA is TGTGCCAGCAGTTTCACCTCAGCCTACGAGCAGTACTTC. This gives the protein CASSFTSAYEQYF.

This clonotype was seen many times. The CDR3 region is CAWSGGTSGTLTYNEQFF. DNA of the CDR3: TGTGCCTGGAGTGGAGGGACTAGCGGGACCCTTACCTACAATGAGCAGTTCTTC. The rearrangement joins TRBV30 to TRBJ2-1, with 13 bases that match TRBD2. This CDR3 region has 18 residues. Germline V gene sequence: CDR1 GTSNPN, CDR2 SVGIG (reference sequence). The junction had 8 bases not matched to a gene; V was cut back by 1 base and J by 2 bases.

This clonotype was seen many times. This chain links TRBV6-1 with TRBJ2-5, with 9 bases fitting TRBD2. Losses at the gene ends were 7 bases for V and 4 bases for J; bases not matched to a gene: 4. Germline-derived CDR1 and CDR2 are MNHNS and SASEGT. This CDR3 has 13 residues. The CDR3: CASKLAGRETQYF. The CDR3 DNA reads as TGTGCCAGCAAGCTAGCGGGGAGAGAGACCCAGTACTTC.

The chain has TRBV30 and TRBJ1-5; no clear D gene. This CDR3 is 13 amino acids long. V lost 2 bases, J lost 3 bases, and 8 bases lay in between. Germline CDR1 is GTSNPN and CDR2 is SVGIG (reference sequence). In DNA form, the CDR3 reads TGTGCCTGGAGTCAATCAGACAATCAGCCCCAGCATTTT. Translation gives CAWSQSDNQPQHF.

This clonotype has at least ten counts. This chain joins TRBV20-1 and TRBJ2-3; unclear D gene. The V and J ends lost 0 bases and 0 bases respectively, with 13 bases between them. This CDR3 contains 16 residues. Looked up from germline, CDR1 is DFQATT and CDR2 is SNEGSKA (reference sequence). CDR3 protein: CSARDSPTWSTDTQYF. The CDR3 region has the DNA TGCAGTGCTAGAGATTCGCCCACCTGGAGCACAGATACGCAGTATTTT.

The chain employs TRBV4-1 and TRBJ2-1, with TRBD2 identical over 13 bases. Losses at the gene ends were 3 bases for V and 9 bases for J; bases not matched to a gene: 8. Germline loops: CDR1 MGHRA, CDR2 YSYEKL. This CDR3 region has 16 residues. CDR3 loop: CASSQGRTSGSTEQFF. The CDR3 DNA follows: TGCGCCAGCAGCCAGGGTAGGACTAGCGGGAGCACTGAGCAGTTCTTC.

This chain links TRBV3-1 with TRBJ2-7, with 10 bases that match TRBD2. From germline, CDR1 is LGHDT and CDR2 YNNKEL (reference sequence). J gave up 6 bases and V 3 bases, and 5 bases lay outside the gene matches. The CDR3 extends over 14 amino acids. The CDR3 DNA reads as TGTGCCAGCAGCCAGCTAACTAGCGGGACCGAGCAGTACTTC. It specifies CASSQLTSGTEQYF.

The table lists this clonotype with a few counts. One junction end does not reproduce the germline sequence, and a read error may be involved. V and J are TRBV9 and TRBJ2-1, with 8 positions matching TRBD2. CDR3 size: 15 residues. Germline CDR1 SGDLS, CDR2 YYNGEE. CDR3 sequence reads: CASSVGTSNYNEQSF. CDR3 sequence (DNA): TGTGCCAGCAGCGTAGGGACTAGCAACTACAATGAGCAGTCCTTC.

This clonotype was found many times. This chain connects TRBV20-1 to TRBJ1-2; a weak D match, TRBD1 (5 bases). The ends were cut back, 4 bases at V and 3 bases at J, with 9 bases in the middle. Germline V gives CDR1 DFQATT, CDR2 SNEGSKA (reference sequence). There are 12 residues in the CDR3. The chain's CDR3 is CSATGNHYGYTF. The CDR3 nucleotides read TGCAGTGCTACAGGGAATCACTATGGCTACACCTTC.

This clonotype was detected ten times or more. J is TRBJ1-2 and V is TRBV11-2; D not certain. The V end was cut by 0 bases, the J end by 4 bases, with 15 bases between. Looked up from germline, CDR1 is SGHAT and CDR2 is FQNNGV. The CDR3 consists of 16 residues. CDR3 residues: CASSLDVPGSRYGYTF. The CDR3 coding sequence is TGTGCCAGCAGCTTAGATGTCCCGGGATCCCGCTATGGCTACACCTTC.

V is TRBV4-1 and J is TRBJ2-3, with unresolved D. Per germline, CDR1 MGHRA and CDR2 YSYEKL. The CDR3 sequence is 14 residues long. V lost 1 base and J 1 base, leaving 6 bases between the germline ends. The CDR3: CASSQGRGTDTQYF. The CDR3 DNA sequence: TGCGCCAGCAGCCAAGGGCGAGGCACAGATACGCAGTATTTT.

This clonotype has a handful of counts. The CDR3 sequence is CASSPGYSPLHF. The CDR3 region has the DNA TGTGCCAGCAGCCCTGGTTATTCACCCCTCCACTTT. V is TRBV3-1 and J is TRBJ1-6, with D uncertain. The V and J ends lost 4 bases and 8 bases respectively, with 6 bases between them. Germline V gene data show CDR1 as LGHDT and CDR2 as YNNKEL (reference sequence). The CDR3 spans 12 residues.

The chain joins TRBV7-2 to TRBJ1-1, with TRBD1 identical over 7 bases. Trimming took 0 bases from V and 7 from J; bases not matched to a gene: 5. This CDR3 region has 14 residues. Germline loops: CDR1 SGHTA, CDR2 FQGNSA. CDR3 nucleotide sequence: TGTGCCAGCAGCTTAGCAGGGACAGTCAATGAAGCTTTCTTT. This encodes CASSLAGTVNEAFF.

The V gene is TRBV11-2, the J gene TRBJ2-1; 9 bases fit TRBD2. The V segment lost 3 bases and the J segment 8 bases; nucleotides outside the gene matches: 11. This CDR3 has 16 amino acids. Looked up from germline, CDR1 is SGHAT and CDR2 is FQNNGV. The DNA for the CDR3 is TGTGCCAGCAGCTTGGATCATAGCGGGAGTGGAGATGAGCAGTTCTTC. This encodes CASSLDHSGSGDEQFF. Full variable domain (missing parts from reference TRBV11-2 and TRBJ2-1): EAGVAQSPRYKIIEKRQSVAFWCNPISGHATLYWYQQILGQGPKLLIQFQNNGVVDDSQLPKDRFSAERLKGVDSTLKIQPAKLEDSAVYLCASSLDHSGSGDEQFFGPGTRLTVL.